A selection of T cell receptor beta chains follows, all from one sample in a study of T cell responses to AZD1222 COVID-19 vaccine. Sequenced by immunoSEQ multiplex PCR; TCRdb stores in-frame clones only, minus some. Of tens of thousands of clones listed, roughly 84% are singletons. Here the sequenced sample was peripheral blood, taken on day 0 of AZD1222 vaccination. These receptors were taken from an adult in good health. Each CDR3 is given with its conserved first and last residue. Fields, in order: V gene, clone size, D gene, J gene, CDR3 length, CDR3 protein, CDR3 DNA. D genes are given only for firm matches. Some rows have no size entry. The others give once, few or many, or a class for an expanded clone.

TRBV3-1/TRBV3-2,.,TRBD1,TRBJ2-2,14,CASKRTGNTGELFF,TGTGCCAGCAAAAGGACAGGGAACACCGGGGAGCTGTTTTTT
TRBV10-3,.,.,TRBJ2-1,11,CAISDGYEQFF,TGTGCCATCAGTGATGGGTATGAGCAGTTCTTC
TRBV28,.,TRBD1,TRBJ1-6,15,CASSQGGRLNSPLHF,TGTGCCAGCAGTCAGGGGGGGCGCCTTAATTCACCCCTCCACTTT
TRBV7-3,.,.,TRBJ1-1,12,CASSKTGRGAFF,TGTGCCAGCAGCAAGACAGGCCGTGGAGCTTTCTTT
TRBV11-2,.,.,TRBJ2-7,12,CASSSLPGEQYF,TGTGCCAGCAGCTCCCTCCCGGGGGAGCAGTACTTC
TRBV4-3,.,.,TRBJ2-1,16,CASSQGGGFTYNEQFF,TGCGCCAGCAGCCAAGGGGGAGGTTTCACCTACAATGAGCAGTTCTTC
TRBV6-5,.,.,TRBJ1-1,15,CASTPNPSLNTEAFF,TGTGCCAGCACCCCAAATCCCTCTCTGAACACTGAAGCTTTCTTT
TRBV7-9,.,TRBD1,TRBJ1-4,17,CASSLVTGQSTNEKLFF,TGTGCCAGCAGCTTAGTCACGGGACAGTCAACTAATGAAAAACTGTTTTTT
TRBV6-6,once,TRBD1,TRBJ2-5,13,CASSRDRGETQYF,TGTGCCAGCAGTAGGGACAGAGGAGAGACCCAGTACTTC
TRBV5-1,.,TRBD1,TRBJ1-2,14,CASSLEGTAYGYTF,TGCGCCAGCAGCTTGGAAGGGACAGCCTATGGCTACACCTTC
TRBV7-8,.,TRBD1,TRBJ1-4,15,CASSLEGQGREKLFF,TGTGCCAGCAGCCTAGAGGGACAGGGTCGGGAAAAACTGTTTTTT
TRBV7-6,.,.,TRBJ1-4,15,CASSFSQGAYEKLFF,TGTGCCAGCAGCTTCTCCCAGGGCGCTTATGAAAAACTGTTTTTT
TRBV5-4,.,.,TRBJ1-1,13,CASSATGPSEAFF,TGTGCCAGCAGCGCCACCGGGCCCAGTGAAGCTTTCTTT
TRBV3-1/TRBV3-2,.,TRBD2,TRBJ2-7,16,CASSPGLAGGAYEQYF,TGTGCCAGCAGCCCGGGACTAGCGGGAGGTGCCTACGAGCAGTACTTC
TRBV7-9,.,TRBD1,TRBJ1-4,16,CASSLLQGVANEKLFF,TGTGCCAGCAGCTTGTTACAGGGGGTAGCTAATGAAAAACTGTTTTTT
TRBV7-3,.,TRBD1,TRBJ2-5,16,CASSLFGQGMGETQYF,TGTGCCAGCAGCTTATTTGGACAGGGGATGGGGGAGACCCAGTACTTC
TRBV11-2,.,.,TRBJ1-2,12,CASSREGYGYTF,TGTGCCAGCAGCCGAGAAGGGTATGGCTACACCTTC
TRBV20-1,.,.,TRBJ2-1,14,CSASRGPLYNEQFF,TGCAGTGCTAGTCGCGGACCACTCTACAATGAGCAGTTCTTC
TRBV27,.,.,TRBJ2-7,14,CASSTQTDGYEQYF,TGTGCCAGCAGTACCCAGACAGACGGCTACGAGCAGTACTTC
TRBV18,.,.,TRBJ2-2,14,CASSPGTNTGELFF,TGTGCCAGCTCACCAGGAACGAACACCGGGGAGCTGTTTTTT
TRBV6-5,.,TRBD1,TRBJ1-1,13,CASSSGGDTEAFF,TGTGCCAGCAGCTCAGGGGGCGATACTGAAGCTTTCTTT
TRBV21-1,.,.,TRBJ1-5,15,CAREKSPGSNQPQHF,TGTGCCAGAGAGAAAAGTCCGGGATCCAATCAGCCCCAGCATTTT
TRBV9,.,.,TRBJ1-5,14,CASSSTGVDQPQHF,TGTGCCAGCAGCTCCACGGGTGTAGATCAGCCCCAGCATTTT
TRBV19,.,.,TRBJ2-3,14,CASSNRQIGDTQYF,TGTGCCAGTAGTAACAGACAGATCGGAGATACGCAGTATTTT
TRBV10-3,.,.,TRBJ1-6,14,CAISDAKTNSPLHF,TGTGCCATCAGTGATGCTAAGACAAACTCACCCCTCCACTTT
TRBV28,once,TRBD1,TRBJ1-3,14,CASSLAGGRDTIYF,TGTGCCAGCAGTTTGGCAGGGGGCCGAGACACCATATATTTT
TRBV9,.,TRBD1,TRBJ1-2,15,CASTITDRGRRGYTF,TGTGCCAGCACCATTACCGACAGGGGGCGAAGAGGCTACACCTTC
TRBV2,.,.,TRBJ2-7,13,CATQTGPEDEQYF,TGTGCCACCCAGACAGGCCCGGAGGACGAGCAGTACTTC
TRBV3-1/TRBV3-2,.,TRBD1,TRBJ2-7,15,CASSTTDRGFYEQYF,TGTGCCAGCAGCACAACGGACAGGGGATTTTACGAGCAGTACTTC
TRBV2,.,.,TRBJ1-1,13,CASSKGEDTEAFF,TGTGCCAGCTCGAAGGGGGAGGACACTGAAGCTTTCTTT